Sequencing of this T cell receptor beta chain was carried out in a study of CD8+ T cells in alopecia areata. General study results and limits: Uncertainty about whether baseline CD8+ expansion is linked to response remains, with one nonresponder.

Concerning this clone: What it binds is not known.

As for treatment: oral pan-JAK inhibitor, 5-10 mg twice daily. From alopecia areata patients, lesional scalp punch biopsies and peripheral blood were collected. cDNA prepared by RNA extraction and subsequent reverse transcription served as the template for sequencing. Sequenced by immunoSEQ multiplex PCR; TCRdb stores in-frame clones only, minus some. The data contain more than 150,000 clones, roughly 53% of them singletons. Germline lookup yields CDR1 SNHLY and CDR2 FYNNEI. Trimming removed 11 bases from V and 0 bases from J, with 9 bases in between. The CDR3 contains 12 residues. The sequence derives from a human donor with alopecia areata. The material was CD8+ T cells sorted from blood, obtained at week 24, from a patient treated with tofacitinib. V is TRBV2 and J is TRBJ2-3; D remains unclear. The CDR3 protein is CAGSVSTDTQYF. Here the CDR3 DNA reads TGTGCCGGGTCAGTCAGCACAGATACGCAGTATTTT.